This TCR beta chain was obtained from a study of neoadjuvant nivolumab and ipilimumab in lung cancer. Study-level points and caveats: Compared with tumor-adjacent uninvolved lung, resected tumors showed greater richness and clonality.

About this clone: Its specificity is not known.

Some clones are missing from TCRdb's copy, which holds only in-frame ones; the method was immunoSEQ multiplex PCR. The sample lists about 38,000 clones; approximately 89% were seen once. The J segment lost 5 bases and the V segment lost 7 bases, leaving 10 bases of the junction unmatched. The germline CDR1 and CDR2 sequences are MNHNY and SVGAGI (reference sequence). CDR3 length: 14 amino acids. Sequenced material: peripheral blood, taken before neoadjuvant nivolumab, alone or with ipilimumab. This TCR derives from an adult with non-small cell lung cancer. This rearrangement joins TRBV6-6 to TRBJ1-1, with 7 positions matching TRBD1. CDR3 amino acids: CASNPGGINTEAFF. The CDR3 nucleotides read TGTGCCAGCAACCCAGGGGGTATTAATACTGAAGCTTTCTTT.